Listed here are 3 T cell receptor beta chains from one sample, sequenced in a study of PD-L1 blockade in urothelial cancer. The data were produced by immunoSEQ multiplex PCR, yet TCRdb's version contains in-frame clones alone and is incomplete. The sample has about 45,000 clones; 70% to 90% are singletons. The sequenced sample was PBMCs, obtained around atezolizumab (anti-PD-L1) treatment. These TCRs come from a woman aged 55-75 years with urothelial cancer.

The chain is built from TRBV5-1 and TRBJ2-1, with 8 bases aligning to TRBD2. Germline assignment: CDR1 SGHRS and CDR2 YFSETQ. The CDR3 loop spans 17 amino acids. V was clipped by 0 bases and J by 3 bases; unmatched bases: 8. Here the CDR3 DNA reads TGCGCCAGCAGCTTGGGAACTAGCGGTGTCATCTACAATGAGCAGTTCTTC. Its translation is CASSLGTSGVIYNEQFF.

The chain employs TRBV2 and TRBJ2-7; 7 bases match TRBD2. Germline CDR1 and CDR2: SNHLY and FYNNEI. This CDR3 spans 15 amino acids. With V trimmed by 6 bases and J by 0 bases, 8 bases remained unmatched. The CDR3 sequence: CASRASGGRSYEQYF. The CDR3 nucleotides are TGTGCCAGCAGGGCCTCGGGGGGACGCTCCTACGAGCAGTACTTC.

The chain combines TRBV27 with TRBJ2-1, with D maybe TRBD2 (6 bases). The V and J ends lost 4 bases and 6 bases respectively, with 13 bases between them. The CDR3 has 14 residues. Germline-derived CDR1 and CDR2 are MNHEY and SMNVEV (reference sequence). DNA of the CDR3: TGTGCCAGCAGTTGGGGGAATAGCGGCAATGAGCAGTTCTTC. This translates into CASSWGNSGNEQFF.